This T cell receptor beta chain appears in the sequencing data of a study of cytomegalovirus exposure and HLA in healthy donors. Background on the study: Assignment to the Caucasian-associated ancestry cluster applied to approximately 80% of the approximately 370 genotyped donors. The study, taken as a whole, reports: Differences between HLA loci emerged in a later analysis of TCR association rates, with DRB1 most and HLA-C fewest. TCR beta V- and J-gene trimming, according to a later analysis, was linked to a missense DCLRE1C variant. Cytomegalovirus-associated status was assigned to fewer than 200 TCR beta chains.

The CDR3 spans 13 residues. Germline assignment: CDR1 SGHAT and CDR2 FQNNGV. Trimming left V 5 bases short and J 2 bases short, with 9 bases between. This clone was counted a single time. Its cognate antigen is unknown. PCR involved 60 Vbeta and 13 Jbeta primers. TCRdb keeps only in-frame clones here, not all; method: immunoSEQ multiplex PCR. The table shows some 120,000 clones, with 76% occurring only once. The clonotype originates from a woman aged 40 to 50 in good health and CMV-seropositive. Input material: PBMCs. V usage is TRBV11-2 and J usage is TRBJ1-2; D ambiguous. The CDR3 DNA sequence: TGTGCCAGCAGCCCTGACATGAACTATGGCTACACCTTC. This encodes CASSPDMNYGYTF.